This T cell receptor beta chain derives from a study of blood T cell repertoires in COVID-19. Study in general: Samples representing acute and convalescent COVID-19 were sourced from the United States, Italy and Spain. T cells, B-cell-depleted T cells, or PBMCs supplied cDNA or gDNA.

Original processing notes: Counts of nucleated cells, estimated from reference gene primer amplification, were obtained. TCRdb keeps only in-frame clones here, not all; method: immunoSEQ multiplex PCR. Clone size and the V and J calls come from that table; the DNA yielded D and trimming. The data contain about 61,000 clones, approximately 80% of them singletons. V was shortened by 4 bases and J by 1 base, with 22 bases between the two germline ends. This CDR3 region has 18 residues. CDR1 is LGHDT, CDR2 YNNKEL, per germline (reference sequence). This clone showed up just once. Material for sequencing was peripheral blood. This sequence originates from a man aged 65 to 85 with acute or convalescent COVID-19. The rearrangement joins TRBV3-1 (or the pseudogene TRBV3-2) to TRBJ1-2; tentatively, D is TRBD1 (6 bases). CDR3 nucleotide sequence: TGTGCCAGCAGCCCAACACAGGGCTTGGTCCTTTTTAACTATGGCTACACCTTC. It is translated as CASSPTQGLVLFNYGYTF.